This T cell receptor beta chain was recovered during a study of blood T cell repertoires in COVID-19. Germline CDR1 and CDR2: SGHNT and YYREEE (reference sequence). The ends lost 1 base at V and 4 bases at J; junction bases unmatched: 4. The CDR3 covers 15 residues. Produced via immunoSEQ multiplex PCR; TCRdb's table is partial and in-frame only. The sample contains around 20,000 clones, 88% of which appear only once. The sequencing sample was made of PBMCs or T cells enriched from blood (not recorded which). The receptor comes from a woman between 25 and 40 years old who had recovered from COVID-19. This chain links TRBV5-4 with TRBJ2-3, with 9 bases identical to TRBD2. In DNA, the CDR3 is TGTGCCAGCAGCTTGTGGGCTAGCGGGGCAGATACGCAGTATTTT. Amino acid sequence: CASSLWASGADTQYF.